The T cell receptor (beta chain) described here comes from a study of immune heterogeneity within non-small cell lung tumors. With 600 ng used per sample, the template was genomic DNA from bulk tumor. Surgical sampling yielded several biopsies per primary tumor (spaced far apart). Enrolled individuals presented with untreated, newly diagnosed non-small cell lung cancer and received curative surgery. The donors had newly diagnosed non-small cell lung cancer and underwent surgery intended to cure it. J was trimmed by 5 bases and V by 1 base; bases with no gene match: 6. The CDR3 loop spans 15 amino acids. CDR1 and CDR2 (germline): SGHRS, YFSETQ. This clonotype is classed as medium-sized (0.01 to 0.1%). A multiplex PCR containing 32 V primers and 13 J primers was used to amplify TCR beta CDR3. TCRdb analysed the multiplex PCR reads with MiXCR anew, one entry per CDR3 protein. The sample records around 15,000 distinct CDR3 sequences, approximately 30% being singletons.

V and J are TRBV5-1 and TRBJ1-2; 9 bases fit TRBD1. Sequences were obtained from lung tumor tissue. The sequence came from a man in his forties or fifties with non-small cell lung cancer. The CDR3 coding sequence is TGCGCCAGCAGCTTGACAGGGGGCAATGGGTATGGCTACACCTTC. It translates to CASSLTGGNGYGYTF.